The 25 T cell receptor beta chains in this list originate from one sample, sequenced in a study of cytomegalovirus exposure and HLA in healthy donors. Vbeta (60) and Jbeta (13) primers were used in the PCR. Sequenced by immunoSEQ multiplex PCR; TCRdb stores in-frame clones only, minus some. This sample has roughly 180,000 clones; 70% to 80% occur once, and the top ten carry roughly 1.5%. The sequenced material came from PBMCs. These receptors came from a man aged 18 to 35 in good health and CMV-seronegative.

The V gene is TRBV4-1, the J gene TRBJ2-5, with 10 bases matching TRBD2. After removal of 1 base from V and 5 bases from J, the junction contained 10 bases not matched to a gene. The CDR3 is 17 residues long. Per germline, CDR1 MGHRA and CDR2 YSYEKL. In DNA, the CDR3 is TGCGCCAGCAGCCAAGGCTCTAGCGGGAGTTTAGGGGAGACCCAGTACTTC. Its protein product is CASSQGSSGSLGETQYF.

This clone was seen only a few times. V usage is TRBV7-9 and J usage is TRBJ1-1; the D gene is possibly TRBD1 (5 bases). Germline assignment: CDR1 SEHNR and CDR2 FQNEAQ (reference sequence). This CDR3 is 14 amino acids long. Deletions cut 5 bases from V and 3 bases from J, with 13 bases between. The CDR3 here is CASSPTAGDTEAFF. In DNA, the CDR3 is TGTGCCAGCAGCCCAACGGCGGGGGACACTGAAGCTTTCTTT.

The V and J genes are TRBV7-9 and TRBJ2-3; D may be TRBD2 (5 bases). CDR1 and CDR2 from the germline V gene are SEHNR and FQNEAQ (reference sequence). Trimming removed 1 base from V and 1 base from J, with 12 bases in between. The CDR3 is 16 amino acids. CDR3 coding DNA: TGTGCCAGCAGCTTAGATGGGCGGGCCCGCACAGATACGCAGTATTTT. Amino acid sequence: CASSLDGRARTDTQYF.

This clone has a handful of counts. This rearrangement joins TRBV7-8 to TRBJ2-3; D call uncertain. This CDR3 has 16 amino acids. V was pared by 5 bases and J by 0 bases, with 15 bases between. Germline V gene data show CDR1 as SGHVS and CDR2 as FQNEAQ. The CDR3 spells CASSPGFYSSTDTQYF. In nucleotides, the CDR3 is TGTGCCAGCAGCCCAGGTTTTTACAGTAGCACAGATACGCAGTATTTT.

The V and J genes are TRBV27 and TRBJ1-2; weak D call: TRBD1 (6 bases). Trimming took 2 bases from V and 4 from J, leaving 14 bases between them. The CDR3 length is 15 residues. Germline lookup yields CDR1 MNHEY and CDR2 SMNVEV (reference sequence). DNA of the CDR3: TGTGCCAGCAGTTTAAACCCGGACAGCTCCTATGGCTACACCTTC. Its protein product is CASSLNPDSSYGYTF.

CDR3 protein: CASSQDVAGAHSYEQYF. The CDR3 DNA is TGCGCCAGCAGCCAAGATGTTGCGGGGGCACACTCTTACGAGCAGTACTTC. The rearrangement uses TRBV4-1 and TRBJ2-7; D might be TRBD2 (7 bases). Trimming stripped 0 bases from V and 4 bases from J, with 19 bases between. Per the germline V gene, CDR1 is MGHRA and CDR2 is YSYEKL. CDR3 size: 17 residues.

To note about this clone: A read error may account for a junction end that differs from germline. J is TRBJ2-6 and V is TRBV7-9; 7 bases align to TRBD1. Per germline, CDR1 SEHNR and CDR2 FQNEAQ (reference sequence). The CDR3 is made up of 15 amino acids. The CDR3 protein is CSSSRGTAGANVLTF. In DNA, the CDR3 is TGTTCCAGCAGCCGAGGGACAGCTGGGGCCAACGTCCTGACTTTC.

This chain joins TRBV18 and TRBJ1-2; D not resolved. The germline gives CDR1 KGHSH, CDR2 LQKENI. This CDR3 contains 15 residues. V was pared by 1 base and J by 8 bases, with 17 bases between. The CDR3 reads CASSPRTPLREGYTF. CDR3 DNA sequence: TGTGCCAGCTCACCACGGACCCCATTGAGGGAGGGCTACACCTTC.

The J gene is TRBJ2-3, the V gene TRBV15; no reliable D call. V was shortened by 0 bases and J by 1 base, with 5 bases between the two germline ends. CDR1 is LNHNV and CDR2 is YYDKDF in the germline V gene (reference sequence). This CDR3 has 14 residues. For the CDR3, the DNA is TGTGCCACCAGCAGAGACCAGGGCACAGATACGCAGTATTTT. It encodes CATSRDQGTDTQYF.

The chain couples TRBV5-4 to TRBJ2-3; D perhaps matches TRBD1 (6 bases). The CDR3 totals 14 residues. The ends were cut back, 2 bases at V and 2 bases at J, with 9 bases in the middle. The germline V gene encodes CDR1 SGHNT and CDR2 YYREEE (reference sequence). Here the CDR3 DNA reads TGTGCCAGCAGCTTACGACAGGTCACAGATACGCAGTATTTT. Its protein product is CASSLRQVTDTQYF. The full variable domain, rest sourced from reference TRBV5-4 and TRBJ2-3, is ETGVTQSPTHLIKTRGQQVTLRCSSQSGHNTVSWYQQALGQGPQFIFQYYREEENGRGNFPPRFSGLQFPNYSSELNVNALELDDSALYLCASSLRQVTDTQYFGPGTRLTVL.

The CDR3 loop reads CASSDSKASKETQYF. The CDR3 nucleotides are TGTGCCAGCAGTGACTCGAAGGCTAGTAAGGAGACCCAGTACTTC. V gene TRBV6-4 combines with J gene TRBJ2-5; D unclear. Trimming took 0 bases from V and 5 from J, leaving 13 bases between them. Germline V lookup: CDR1 MRHNA, CDR2 SNTAGT. This CDR3 is built from 15 residues.

This clone showed up just a few times. CDR3 residues: CASSKRPIHEQYF. The CDR3 DNA sequence: TGTGCCAGCAGTAAGCGACCCATCCACGAGCAGTACTTC. This rearrangement joins TRBV28 to TRBJ2-7; D unclear. The CDR3 has 13 residues. V was trimmed by 5 bases and J by 5 bases, leaving 13 bases between them. Germline CDR1 and CDR2: MDHEN and SYDVKM. The full variable domain, rest sourced from reference TRBV28 and TRBJ2-7, is DVKVTQSSRYLVKRTGEKVFLECVQDMDHENMFWYRQDPGLGLRLIYFSYDVKMKEKGDIPEGYSVSREKKERFSLILESASTNQTSMYLCASSKRPIHEQYFGPGTRLTVT.

The chain links TRBV7-6 to TRBJ2-7; 7 nucleotides match TRBD1. After removal of 5 bases from V and 5 bases from J, the junction contained 9 bases not matched to a gene. CDR3 length: 14 residues. The germline gives CDR1 SGHVS, CDR2 FNYEAQ. The CDR3 coding sequence is TGTGCCAGCAGCCTCCGACAGGGCGGTGACGAGCAGTACTTC. Its translation: CASSLRQGGDEQYF.

The chain carries TRBV6-5 and TRBJ1-4; maybe TRBD1 (5 bases). Germline V gene sequence: CDR1 MNHEY, CDR2 SVGAGI. Trimming stripped 5 bases from V and 5 bases from J, with 15 bases between. The CDR3 covers 15 residues. CDR3 sequence: CASSPLWGLNEKLFF. CDR3 nucleotides: TGTGCCAGCAGTCCACTCTGGGGCCTAAATGAAAAACTGTTTTTT.

The J gene is TRBJ1-6, the V gene TRBV11-2; 9 nucleotides match TRBD1. Germline assignment: CDR1 SGHAT and CDR2 FQNNGV. This CDR3 has 14 amino acids. J lost 8 bases, V lost 4 bases, and 3 bases had no gene match. Written as DNA, the CDR3 is TGTGCCAGCAGCTACGGGACAGGGTATTCACCCCTCCACTTT. It translates to CASSYGTGYSPLHF.

This chain joins TRBV5-6 and TRBJ1-6; 7 positions match TRBD1. The CDR3 has 18 residues. Germline CDR1 SGHDT, CDR2 YYEEEE. V dropped 4 bases and J dropped 6; count of bases not matched to a gene: 16. CDR3 DNA sequence: TGTGCCAGCAGCCGATTTATGGATGGGGACAGCCCTAATTCACCCCTCCACTTT. This codes for CASSRFMDGDSPNSPLHF. Based on the CDR3 plus reference TRBV5-6 and TRBJ1-6, the full variable domain is DAGVTQSPTHLIKTRGQQVTLRCSPKSGHDTVSWYQQALGQGPQFIFQYYEEEERQRGNFPDRFSGHQFPNYSSELNVNALLLGDSALYLCASSRFMDGDSPNSPLHFGNGTRLTVT.

This sequence joins TRBV27 and TRBJ2-7; TRBD1 matches 8 bases. The CDR3 length is 15 residues. After removal of 4 bases from V and 2 bases from J, the junction contained 7 bases not matched to a gene. Germline V lookup: CDR1 MNHEY, CDR2 SMNVEV (reference sequence). In DNA, the CDR3 is TGTGCCAGCAGTTCGGCCGGGACAGGAACCTACGAGCAGTACTTC. As protein: CASSSAGTGTYEQYF.

A note on this clone: Other nucleotide sequences from this sample produce the same CDR3. The chain uses TRBV5-1 and TRBJ2-5; the match to TRBD2 covers 7 bases. J gave up 5 bases and V 4 bases, and 11 bases lay outside the gene matches. Germline CDR1 SGHRS, CDR2 YFSETQ. This CDR3 is built from 15 residues. In DNA form, the CDR3 reads TGCGCCAGCAGCCTGGGTGCTAGCGGCGGGGAGACCCAGTACTTC. Translation: CASSLGASGGETQYF.

This rearrangement joins TRBV5-1 to TRBJ2-5; 15 bases agree with TRBD2. Trimming cost V 5 bases and J 5 bases; bases outside gene matches: 7. Germline CDR1 and CDR2: SGHRS and YFSETQ. This CDR3 comprises 16 residues. The CDR3 sequence: CASSGLAGGWMETQYF. Written as DNA, the CDR3 is TGCGCCAGCAGTGGACTAGCGGGAGGGTGGATGGAGACCCAGTACTTC.

V gene TRBV15 combines with J gene TRBJ2-1; 10 bases match TRBD2. J was trimmed by 1 base and V by 0 bases; bases with no gene match: 9. The CDR3 has 19 amino acids. The V gene's germline CDR1 is LNHNV and CDR2 YYDKDF (reference sequence). CDR3 coding DNA: TGTGCCACCAGCAGAGATCGGCGAGCGGGGGGGCATTCCTACAATGAGCAGTTCTTC. This sequence encodes CATSRDRRAGGHSYNEQFF.

In its sample, this clone was seen a few times. The chain is built from TRBV29-1 and TRBJ1-4; 7 bases are shared with TRBD1. CDR1 and CDR2 from the germline V gene are SQVTM and ANQGSEA. The CDR3 has 13 amino acids. CDR3 DNA: TGCAGTACCCAGGGGGGAGCTAATGAAAAACTGTTTTTT. Translating it yields CSTQGGANEKLFF.

The rearrangement uses TRBV5-6 and TRBJ1-1; no clear D. Trimming pared 4 bases from V and 3 bases from J, leaving 10 bases between. The CDR3 has 13 amino acids. The germline CDR1 and CDR2 sequences are SGHDT and YYEEEE. CDR3 sequence: CASSHRRYTEAFF. The DNA of the CDR3 is TGTGCCAGCAGCCACAGACGCTACACTGAAGCTTTCTTT.

V gene TRBV28 combines with J gene TRBJ1-1, with D unresolved. Germline CDR1 reads MDHEN; CDR2 reads SYDVKM. The V gene lost 10 bases and the J gene lost 5 bases, with 17 bases spanning the gap. The CDR3 has 13 amino acids. The CDR3 region has the DNA TGTGCCACCCTCCGCGGCCTTAGGACTGAAGCTTTCTTT. Its translation is CATLRGLRTEAFF.

The genes are TRBV6-6 and TRBJ1-6; TRBD1 agrees at 7 bases. Germline V gene sequence: CDR1 MNHNY, CDR2 SVGAGI (reference sequence). CDR3 length equals 14 residues. After removal of 6 bases from V and 5 bases from J, the junction contained 4 bases not matched to a gene. This CDR3 is CASRDRRNNSPLHF. In nucleotides, the CDR3 is TGTGCCAGCAGGGACAGGCGTAATAATTCACCCCTCCACTTT.

This clone has a handful of counts. The rearrangement uses TRBV5-6 and TRBJ2-2, with a possible D match to TRBD2 (6 bases). The CDR3 runs 16 residues. The V gene lost 3 bases and the J gene lost 1 base, with 13 bases spanning the gap. CDR1 is SGHDT, CDR2 YYEEEE, per germline. The CDR3 sequence: CASSSMGAGNTGELFF. DNA for the CDR3: TGTGCCAGCAGCTCCATGGGAGCGGGGAACACCGGGGAGCTGTTTTTT. Using reference TRBV5-6 and TRBJ2-2 for the parts outside the CDR3, the full variable domain is DAGVTQSPTHLIKTRGQQVTLRCSPKSGHDTVSWYQQALGQGPQFIFQYYEEEERQRGNFPDRFSGHQFPNYSSELNVNALLLGDSALYLCASSSMGAGNTGELFFGEGSRLTVL.